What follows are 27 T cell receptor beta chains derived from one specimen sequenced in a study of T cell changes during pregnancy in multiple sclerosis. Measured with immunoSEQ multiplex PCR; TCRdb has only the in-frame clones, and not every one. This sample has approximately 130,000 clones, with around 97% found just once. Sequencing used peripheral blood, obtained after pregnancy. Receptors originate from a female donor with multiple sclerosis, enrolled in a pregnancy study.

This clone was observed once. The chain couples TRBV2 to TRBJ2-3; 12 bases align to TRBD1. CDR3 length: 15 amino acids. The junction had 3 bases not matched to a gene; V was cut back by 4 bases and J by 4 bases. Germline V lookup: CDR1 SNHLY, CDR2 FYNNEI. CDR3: CASSAGTGGADTQYF. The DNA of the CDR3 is TGTGCCAGCAGTGCCGGGACAGGGGGCGCAGATACGCAGTATTTT.

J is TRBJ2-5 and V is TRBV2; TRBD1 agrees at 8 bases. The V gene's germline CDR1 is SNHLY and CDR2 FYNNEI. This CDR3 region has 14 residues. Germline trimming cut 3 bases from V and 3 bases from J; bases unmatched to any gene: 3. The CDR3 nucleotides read TGTGCCAGCAGTGAGAGGACAGGGAAAGAGACCCAGTACTTC. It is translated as CASSERTGKETQYF. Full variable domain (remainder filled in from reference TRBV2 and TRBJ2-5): EPEVTQTPSHQVTQMGQEVILRCVPISNHLYFYWYRQILGQKVEFLVSFYNNEISEKSEIFDDQFSVERPDGSNFTLKIRSTKLEDSAMYFCASSERTGKETQYFGPGTRLLVL.

CDR3 DNA sequence: TGTGCCAGCAGCATCCCTCCCCCGGGATACAATGAGCAGTTCTTC. It translates to CASSIPPPGYNEQFF. The chain combines TRBV28 with TRBJ2-1, with D perhaps TRBD2 (5 bases). V dropped 6 bases and J dropped 4 bases, with 16 bases sitting between them. The CDR3 is 15 amino acids. Germline CDR1 and CDR2: MDHEN and SYDVKM.

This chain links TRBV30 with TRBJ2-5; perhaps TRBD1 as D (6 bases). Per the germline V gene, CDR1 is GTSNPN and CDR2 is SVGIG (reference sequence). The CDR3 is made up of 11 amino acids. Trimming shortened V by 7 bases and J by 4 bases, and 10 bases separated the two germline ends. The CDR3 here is CALGQSETQYF. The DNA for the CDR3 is TGTGCCTTGGGACAATCAGAGACCCAGTACTTC.

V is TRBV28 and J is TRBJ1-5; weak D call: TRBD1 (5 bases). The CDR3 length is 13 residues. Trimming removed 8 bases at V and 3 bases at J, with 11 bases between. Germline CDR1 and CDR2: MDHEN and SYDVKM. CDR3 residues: CASLRDYNQPQHF. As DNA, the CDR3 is TGTGCCAGCCTACGGGACTACAATCAGCCCCAGCATTTT. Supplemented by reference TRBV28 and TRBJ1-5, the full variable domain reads DVKVTQSSRYLVKRTGEKVFLECVQDMDHENMFWYRQDPGLGLRLIYFSYDVKMKEKGDIPEGYSVSREKKERFSLILESASTNQTSMYLCASLRDYNQPQHFGDGTRLSIL.

The CDR3 protein is CASSYSNRGGADEQYF. For the CDR3, the DNA is TGTGCCAGCAGTTACTCGAATCGCGGCGGTGCGGACGAGCAGTACTTC. The gene calls are TRBV6-5 and TRBJ2-7, with no clear D. Trimming removed 0 bases at V and 5 bases at J, with 17 bases between. CDR1 is MNHEY, CDR2 SVGAGI, per germline. The CDR3 length is 16 residues.

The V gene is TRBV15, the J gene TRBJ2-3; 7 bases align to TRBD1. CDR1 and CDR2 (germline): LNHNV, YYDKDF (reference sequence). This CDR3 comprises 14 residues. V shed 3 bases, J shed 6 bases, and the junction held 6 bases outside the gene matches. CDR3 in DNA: TGTGCCACCAGCAGGTCTACAGGGGTGGATACGCAGTATTTT. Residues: CATSRSTGVDTQYF.

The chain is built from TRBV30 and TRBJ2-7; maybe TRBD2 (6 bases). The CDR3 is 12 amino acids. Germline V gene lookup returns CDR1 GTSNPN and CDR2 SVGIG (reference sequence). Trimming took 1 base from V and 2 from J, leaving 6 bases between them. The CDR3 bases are TGTGCCTGGAGTGGGGGGGCCTACGAGCAGTACTTC. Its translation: CAWSGGAYEQYF.

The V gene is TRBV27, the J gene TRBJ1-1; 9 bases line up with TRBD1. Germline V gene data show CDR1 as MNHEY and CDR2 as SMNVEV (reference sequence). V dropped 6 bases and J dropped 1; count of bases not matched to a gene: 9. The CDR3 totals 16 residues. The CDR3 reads CASSAPGTGPNTEAFF. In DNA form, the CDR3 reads TGTGCCAGCAGCGCCCCCGGGACAGGGCCGAACACTGAAGCTTTCTTT.

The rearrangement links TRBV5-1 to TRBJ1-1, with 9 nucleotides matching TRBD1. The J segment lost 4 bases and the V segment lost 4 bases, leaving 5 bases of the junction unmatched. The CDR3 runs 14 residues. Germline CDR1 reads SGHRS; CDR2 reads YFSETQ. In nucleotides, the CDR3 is TGCGCCAGCAGCCCCCGGGACAGGGCCACTGAAGCTTTCTTT. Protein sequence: CASSPRDRATEAFF. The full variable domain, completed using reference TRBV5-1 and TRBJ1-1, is KAGVTQTPRYLIKTRGQQVTLSCSPISGHRSVSWYQQTPGQGLQFLFEYFSETQRNKGNFPGRFSGRQFSNSRSEMNVSTLELGDSALYLCASSPRDRATEAFFGQGTRLTVV.

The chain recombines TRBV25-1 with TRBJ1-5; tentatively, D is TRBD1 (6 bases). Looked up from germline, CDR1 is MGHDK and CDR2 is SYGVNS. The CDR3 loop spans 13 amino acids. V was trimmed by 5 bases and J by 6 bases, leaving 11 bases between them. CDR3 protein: CASSPARGQPQHF. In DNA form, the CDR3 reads TGTGCCAGCAGTCCGGCCAGGGGTCAGCCCCAGCATTTT. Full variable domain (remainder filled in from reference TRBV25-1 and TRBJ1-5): EADIYQTPRYLVIGTGKKITLECSQTMGHDKMYWYQQDPGMELHLIHYSYGVNSTEKGDLSSESTVSRIRTEHFPLTLESARPSHTSQYLCASSPARGQPQHFGDGTRLSIL.

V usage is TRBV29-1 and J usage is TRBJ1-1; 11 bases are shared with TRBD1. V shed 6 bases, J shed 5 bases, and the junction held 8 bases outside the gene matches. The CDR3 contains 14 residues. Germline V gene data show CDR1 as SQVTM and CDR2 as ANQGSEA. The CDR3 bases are TGCAGCGTCTGGGACAGGGGGAGAGGAACTGAAGCTTTCTTT. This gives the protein CSVWDRGRGTEAFF.

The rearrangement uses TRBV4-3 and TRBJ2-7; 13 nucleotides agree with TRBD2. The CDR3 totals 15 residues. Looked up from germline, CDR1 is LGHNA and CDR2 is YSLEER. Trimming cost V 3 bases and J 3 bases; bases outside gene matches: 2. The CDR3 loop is CASSQGLAGRYEQYF. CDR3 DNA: TGCGCCAGCAGCCAGGGACTAGCGGGACGCTACGAGCAGTACTTC.

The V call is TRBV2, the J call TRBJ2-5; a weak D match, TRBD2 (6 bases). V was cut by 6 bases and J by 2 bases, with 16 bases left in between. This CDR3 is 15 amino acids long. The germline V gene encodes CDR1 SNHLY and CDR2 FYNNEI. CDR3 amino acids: CASRRDSGGQETQYF. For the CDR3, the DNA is TGTGCCAGCAGACGGGACTCTGGGGGGCAAGAGACCCAGTACTTC.

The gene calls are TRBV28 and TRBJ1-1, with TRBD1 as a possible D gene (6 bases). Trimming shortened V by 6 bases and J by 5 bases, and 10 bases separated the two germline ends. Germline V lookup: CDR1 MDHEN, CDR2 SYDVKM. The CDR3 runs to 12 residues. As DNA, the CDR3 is TGTGCCAGCAGGGGGGGGCGAACTGAAGCTTTCTTT. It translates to CASRGGRTEAFF.

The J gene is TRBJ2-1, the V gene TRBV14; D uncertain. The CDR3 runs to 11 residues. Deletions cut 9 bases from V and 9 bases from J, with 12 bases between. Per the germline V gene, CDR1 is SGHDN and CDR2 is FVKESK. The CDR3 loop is CASSGESEQFF. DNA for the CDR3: TGTGCCAGTTCGGGTGAGAGTGAGCAGTTCTTC.

CDR3 protein: CASSLSRGRWADTQYF. Written as DNA, the CDR3 is TGTGCCAGCAGTTTATCACGCGGGAGATGGGCAGATACGCAGTATTTT. The J gene is TRBJ2-3, the V gene TRBV28, with 7 bases matching TRBD2. V lost 1 base and J lost 4; bases outside the gene matches: 8. This CDR3 contains 16 residues. Germline CDR1 MDHEN, CDR2 SYDVKM.

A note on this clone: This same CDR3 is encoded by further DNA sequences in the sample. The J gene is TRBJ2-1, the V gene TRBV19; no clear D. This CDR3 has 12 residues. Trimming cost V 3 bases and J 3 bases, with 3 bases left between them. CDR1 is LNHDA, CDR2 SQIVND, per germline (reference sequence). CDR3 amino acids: CASSILYNEQFF. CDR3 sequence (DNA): TGTGCCAGTAGTATCCTCTACAATGAGCAGTTCTTC.

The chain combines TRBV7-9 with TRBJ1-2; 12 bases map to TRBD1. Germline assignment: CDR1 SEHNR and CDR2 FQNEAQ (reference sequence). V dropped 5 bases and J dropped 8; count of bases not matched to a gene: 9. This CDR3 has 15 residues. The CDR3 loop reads CASSPPGQGAHGYTF. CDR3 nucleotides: TGTGCCAGCAGCCCCCCGGGACAGGGGGCACACGGCTACACCTTC. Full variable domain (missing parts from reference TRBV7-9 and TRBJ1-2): DTGVSQNPRHKITKRGQNVTFRCDPISEHNRLYWYRQTLGQGPEFLTYFQNEAQLEKSRLLSDRFSAERPKGSFSTLEIQRTEQGDSAMYLCASSPPGQGAHGYTFGSGTRLTVV.

For the CDR3, the DNA is TGTGCCAGCAGTCGGGGATCTGAGCAGTTCTTC. Protein sequence: CASSRGSEQFF. J is TRBJ2-1 and V is TRBV6-6; perhaps TRBD2 as D (5 bases). The CDR3 consists of 11 residues. Per the germline V gene, CDR1 is MNHNY and CDR2 is SVGAGI (reference sequence). Trimming left V 5 bases short and J 9 bases short, with 8 bases between.

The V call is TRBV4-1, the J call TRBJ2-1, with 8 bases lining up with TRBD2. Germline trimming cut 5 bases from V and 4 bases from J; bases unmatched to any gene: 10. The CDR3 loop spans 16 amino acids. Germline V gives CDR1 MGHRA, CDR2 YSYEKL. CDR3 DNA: TGCGCCAGCAGCTCATTCGGCGGGAGGTCTTACAATGAGCAGTTCTTC. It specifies CASSSFGGRSYNEQFF.

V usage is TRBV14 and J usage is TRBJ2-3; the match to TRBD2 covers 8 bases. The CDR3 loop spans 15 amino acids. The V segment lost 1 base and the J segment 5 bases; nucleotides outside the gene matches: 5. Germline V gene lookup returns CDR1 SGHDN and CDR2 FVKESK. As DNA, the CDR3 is TGTGCCAGCAGCCAAGGGGGTAGCGGGATAGATACGCAGTATTTT. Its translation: CASSQGGSGIDTQYF. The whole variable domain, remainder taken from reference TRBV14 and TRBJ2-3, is EAGVTQFPSHSVIEKGQTVTLRCDPISGHDNLYWYRRVMGKEIKFLLHFVKESKQDESGMPNNRFLAERTGGTYSTLKVQPAELEDSGVYFCASSQGGSGIDTQYFGPGTRLTVL.

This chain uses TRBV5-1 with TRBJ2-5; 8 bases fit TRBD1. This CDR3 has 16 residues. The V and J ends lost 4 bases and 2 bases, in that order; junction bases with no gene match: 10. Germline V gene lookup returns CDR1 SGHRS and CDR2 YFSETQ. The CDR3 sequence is CASSLNQGAPQETQYF. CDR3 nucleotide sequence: TGCGCCAGCAGCCTAAACCAGGGGGCGCCTCAAGAGACCCAGTACTTC.

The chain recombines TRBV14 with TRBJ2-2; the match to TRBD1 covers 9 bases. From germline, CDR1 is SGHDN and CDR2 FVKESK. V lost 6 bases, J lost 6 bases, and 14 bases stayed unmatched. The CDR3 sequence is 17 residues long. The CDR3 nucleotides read TGTGCCAGCAGTAGCGACTCGGGACAGGGAGCCGCCGGGGAGCTGTTTTTT. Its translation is CASSSDSGQGAAGELFF.

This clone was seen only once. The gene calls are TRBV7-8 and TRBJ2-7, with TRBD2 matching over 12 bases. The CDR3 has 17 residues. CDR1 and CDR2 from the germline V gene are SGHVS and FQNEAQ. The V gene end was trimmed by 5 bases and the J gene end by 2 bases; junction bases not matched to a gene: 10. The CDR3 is CASSAELLAGGAYEQYF. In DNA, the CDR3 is TGTGCCAGCAGCGCAGAGCTCCTAGCGGGAGGGGCCTACGAGCAGTACTTC.

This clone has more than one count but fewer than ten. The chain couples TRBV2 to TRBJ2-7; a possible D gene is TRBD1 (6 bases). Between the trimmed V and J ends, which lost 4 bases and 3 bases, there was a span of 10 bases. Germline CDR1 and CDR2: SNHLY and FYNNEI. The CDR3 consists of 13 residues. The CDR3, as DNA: TGTGCCAGCAGTGGGGCAGGGGACTACGAGCAGTACTTC. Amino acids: CASSGAGDYEQYF.

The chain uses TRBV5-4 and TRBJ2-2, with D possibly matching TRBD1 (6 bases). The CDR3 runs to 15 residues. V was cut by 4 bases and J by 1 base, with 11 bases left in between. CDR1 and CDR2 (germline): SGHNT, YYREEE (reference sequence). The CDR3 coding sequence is TGTGCCAGCAGCCCGGGACACGTGAACACCGGGGAGCTGTTTTTT. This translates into CASSPGHVNTGELFF.